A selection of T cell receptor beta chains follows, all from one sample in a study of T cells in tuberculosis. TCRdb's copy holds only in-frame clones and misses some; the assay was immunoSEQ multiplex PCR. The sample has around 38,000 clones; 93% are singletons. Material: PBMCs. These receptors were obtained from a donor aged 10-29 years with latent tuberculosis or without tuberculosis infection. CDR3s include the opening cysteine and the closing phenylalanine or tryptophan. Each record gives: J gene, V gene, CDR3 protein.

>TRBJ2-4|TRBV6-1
CASSDRGIENIQYF
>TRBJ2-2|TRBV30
CAWSSSAVIVTGELFF
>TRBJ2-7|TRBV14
CASSQDRYEQYF
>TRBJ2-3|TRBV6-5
CASSYPAGGPDTQYF
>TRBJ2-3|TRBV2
CASRVTGGPDTQYF
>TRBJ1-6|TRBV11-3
CASSRGTDSSYNSPLHF
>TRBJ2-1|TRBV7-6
CASSSKTLAGGLGNSYNEQFF
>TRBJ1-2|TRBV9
CASSVNPRGAAQNNYGYTF
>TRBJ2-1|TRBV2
CASRRLAGVSYNEQFF
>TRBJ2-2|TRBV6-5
CASSYSQGRNTGELFF
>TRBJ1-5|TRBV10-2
CASTEAGKKGQPQHF
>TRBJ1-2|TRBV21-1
CASSSRVPTGDNYGYTF
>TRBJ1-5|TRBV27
CASSLYSQNSNQPQHF
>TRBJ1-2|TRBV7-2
CASSTTGNYGYTF
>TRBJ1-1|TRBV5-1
CASSLAARNTEAFF
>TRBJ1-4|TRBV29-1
CSAPLGQGTTNEKLFF
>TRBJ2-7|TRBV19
CASSSSDRGTAEQYF
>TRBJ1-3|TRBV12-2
CASRLVQSGFGNTIYF
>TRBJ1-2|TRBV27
CASASPGTDPGYTF
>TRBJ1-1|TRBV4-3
CASSQKTAGWAEAFF
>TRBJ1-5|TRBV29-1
CSVEVRDCYYPNHTNYSNQPQHF
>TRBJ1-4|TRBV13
CASSLRPGTGREKLFF